The sequence of this T cell receptor beta chain was determined in a study of cytomegalovirus exposure and HLA in healthy donors. Study-wide results and limits: The listing of some 170 TCR beta chains classed them as cytomegalovirus-associated. Cytomegalovirus status was reportedly diagnosed by the classifier with high sensitivity and specificity.

The CDR3 length is 15 residues. V lost 4 bases to trimming and J lost 5 bases; unmatched junction nucleotides: 6. The germline gives CDR1 SGHTA, CDR2 FQGNSA. Measured with immunoSEQ multiplex PCR; TCRdb has only the in-frame clones, and not every one. The sample contains 260,000 or so clones, 90% of which appear only once. To note about this clone: The antigen is undetermined.

The sequencing input was PBMCs. The receptor comes from a woman aged 30 to 39 in good health and CMV-seronegative. The chain combines TRBV7-2 with TRBJ2-2, with TRBD1 matching 8 bases. The CDR3 protein is CASSSRGRETGELFF. The DNA of the CDR3 is TGTGCCAGCAGCTCCAGGGGGCGAGAAACCGGGGAGCTGTTTTTT.